The 19 T cell receptor beta chains below all came from one sample that was sequenced in a study of identical twins. TCRdb re-called the 5' RACE reads through MiXCR, storing one row per CDR3 protein. The table has about 570,000 distinct CDR3 sequences, more than 9% seen once; the top ten hold 2.5% to 3%. The data were also submitted as part of a second study, on yellow fever vaccine responses in identical twins.

The sample consisted of PBMCs. These receptors originate from a woman in her late teens or twenties in good health.

This clonotype showed up many times. The chain employs TRBV5-1 and TRBJ2-5; 7 bases line up with TRBD1. The germline CDR1 and CDR2 sequences are SGHRS and YFSETQ. Losses at the gene ends were 4 bases for V and 2 bases for J; bases not matched to a gene: 5. The CDR3 length is 14 residues. CDR3 protein: CASSVGTVQETQYF. The CDR3 DNA reads as TGCGCCAGCAGCGTAGGGACAGTACAAGAGACCCAGTACTTC.

This clonotype was observed a handful of times. The chain carries TRBV20-1 and TRBJ2-7; no firm D call. The germline V gene has CDR1 DFQATT and CDR2 SNEGSKA (reference sequence). V was clipped by 3 bases and J by 3 bases, with 18 bases between them. The CDR3 has 15 amino acids. Here the CDR3 DNA reads TGCAGTGCTAGCCCCAGACTCCTTCTGGGCTACGAGCAGTACTTC. Amino acid sequence: CSASPRLLLGYEQYF.

This clonotype has only a few counts. The chain employs TRBV4-2 and TRBJ2-1; D is uncertain. Per the germline V gene, CDR1 is LGHNA and CDR2 is YNFKEQ. CDR3 size: 17 residues. Trimming took 0 bases from V and 0 from J, leaving 12 bases between them. CDR3 DNA sequence: TGTGCCAGCAGCCAAGATCCGAGCCGTAGCTCCTACAATGAGCAGTTCTTC. It is translated as CASSQDPSRSSYNEQFF.

This clonotype was detected a few times. The V gene is TRBV20-1, the J gene TRBJ1-1; the D gene is possibly TRBD1 (5 bases). Germline lookup yields CDR1 DFQATT and CDR2 SNEGSKA (reference sequence). The CDR3 consists of 14 residues. Trimming left V 7 bases short and J 4 bases short, with 19 bases between. The CDR3 DNA reads as TGCAGTGTTCGGGGCGAGGGGCCGGGCACTGAAGCTTTCTTT. Its translation: CSVRGEGPGTEAFF.

The chain employs TRBV29-1 and TRBJ2-7; no clear D gene. The germline gives CDR1 SQVTM, CDR2 ANQGSEA. Trimming removed 4 bases from V and 0 bases from J, with 7 bases in between. The CDR3 length is 12 residues. CDR3 in DNA: TGCAGCGTTGGGCTACACTCCTACGAGCAGTACTTC. This gives the protein CSVGLHSYEQYF.

This clonotype was seen more than once but under ten times. The rearrangement uses TRBV28 and TRBJ2-6; D is unresolved. V was clipped by 6 bases and J by 4 bases, with 10 bases between them. The length of the CDR3 is 14 residues. Germline assignment: CDR1 MDHEN and CDR2 SYDVKM. CDR3 sequence: CASRTLTGANVLTF. The CDR3 bases are TGTGCCAGCAGGACCTTGACCGGGGCCAACGTCCTGACTTTC.

This clonotype was counted a few times. The V call is TRBV3-1, the J call TRBJ2-2, with 7 positions matching TRBD1. J gave up 1 base and V 0 bases, and 20 bases lay outside the gene matches. The germline V gene encodes CDR1 LGHDT and CDR2 YNNKEL (reference sequence). The CDR3 consists of 22 residues. Written as DNA, the CDR3 is TGTGCCAGCAGCCAAGATGGGGAGAGACAGGGCCCAAGGCAGGAGAACACCGGGGAGCTGTTTTTT. Its translation: CASSQDGERQGPRQENTGELFF.

This chain joins TRBV7-2 and TRBJ2-1; D perhaps matches TRBD2 (6 bases). The CDR3 is made up of 14 amino acids. The V end lost 1 base, the J end lost 7 bases, and 11 bases lay between the germline ends. Germline values: CDR1 SGHTA, CDR2 FQGNSA. CDR3 bases: TGTGCCAGCAGCTTAGAAGTAGCGGCTAATGAGCAGTTCTTC. Translation: CASSLEVAANEQFF.

J is TRBJ2-4 and V is TRBV4-2; 14 bases are shared with TRBD2. Trimming took 3 bases from V and 0 from J; bases not matched to a gene: 16. The germline V gene encodes CDR1 LGHNA and CDR2 YNFKEQ. The CDR3 sequence is 22 residues long. The CDR3 region has the DNA TGTGCCAGCAGCCACACCGTTGGGTTGACTAGCGGGGGGGCGGAAGCCAAAAACATTCAGTACTTC. This encodes CASSHTVGLTSGGAEAKNIQYF.

This chain links TRBV7-9 with TRBJ2-7, with 7 nucleotides matching TRBD2. V gave up 4 bases and J gave up 4 bases; unmatched junction bases: 13. This CDR3 spans 16 amino acids. Germline V gene sequence: CDR1 SEHNR, CDR2 FQNEAQ (reference sequence). CDR3 protein: CASSSTTGRGNYEQYF. The CDR3 DNA reads TGTGCCAGCAGCTCCACGACTGGGCGGGGGAATTACGAGCAGTACTTC.

This clonotype has more than one count but fewer than ten. The chain is built from TRBV20-1 and TRBJ1-2; TRBD1 agrees at 8 bases. The junction had 13 bases not matched to a gene; V was cut back by 5 bases and J by 5 bases. The CDR3 is made up of 15 amino acids. CDR1 and CDR2 from the germline V gene are DFQATT and SNEGSKA (reference sequence). The CDR3 is CSAPERLTGDYGYTF. CDR3 nucleotide sequence: TGCAGTGCTCCAGAAAGATTGACAGGGGATTATGGCTACACCTTC.

This clonotype has at least ten counts. The chain couples TRBV7-9 to TRBJ2-2; D is perhaps TRBD1 or TRBD2 (5 bases each). The V and J ends lost 5 bases and 6 bases respectively, with 16 bases between them. Looked up from germline, CDR1 is SEHNR and CDR2 is FQNEAQ (reference sequence). This CDR3 contains 15 residues. The chain's CDR3 is CASSQMGTQSGELFF. The DNA for the CDR3 is TGTGCCAGCAGCCAGATGGGGACCCAGTCCGGGGAGCTGTTTTTT.

The chain combines TRBV4-1 with TRBJ2-1, with D possibly being TRBD1 or TRBD2 (6 bases each). This CDR3 region has 15 residues. Trimming cost V 4 bases and J 6 bases, with 16 bases left between them. Germline values: CDR1 MGHRA, CDR2 YSYEKL. The CDR3 region has the DNA TGCGCCAGCAGCCTCTACGGGGGCCTTAGCAATGAGCAGTTCTTC. It is translated as CASSLYGGLSNEQFF.

This clonotype has more than one count but fewer than ten. This chain links TRBV30 with TRBJ2-7; tentative D call: TRBD1 (5 bases). Germline CDR1 and CDR2: GTSNPN and SVGIG (reference sequence). The CDR3 is made up of 14 amino acids. V was clipped by 0 bases and J by 2 bases, with 11 bases between them. The CDR3 reads CAWSVQGEPYEQYF. Here the CDR3 DNA reads TGTGCCTGGAGTGTGCAGGGTGAGCCCTACGAGCAGTACTTC.

Ten or more counts support this clonotype. V and J are TRBV2 and TRBJ2-5, with 8 positions matching TRBD1. The germline CDR1 and CDR2 sequences are SNHLY and FYNNEI. The V and J ends lost 6 bases and 5 bases, in that order; junction bases with no gene match: 8. CDR3 length equals 14 residues. The CDR3 loop is CASRPRTGTETQYF. The CDR3 nucleotides read TGTGCCAGCAGACCTCGGACAGGGACGGAGACCCAGTACTTC. Based on the CDR3 plus reference TRBV2 and TRBJ2-5, the full variable domain is EPEVTQTPSHQVTQMGQEVILRCVPISNHLYFYWYRQILGQKVEFLVSFYNNEISEKSEIFDDQFSVERPDGSNFTLKIRSTKLEDSAMYFCASRPRTGTETQYFGPGTRLLVL.

Notes on this clonotype: This clone may be a read error of a much larger clone one base away. This rearrangement joins TRBV2 to TRBJ2-3; the D gene is possibly TRBD2 (5 bases). Germline CDR1 and CDR2: SNHLY and FYNNEI. CDR3 size: 15 residues. CDR3 DNA: TGTGCCAGCAGTGTGGGAGTGAGCGAAACAGATGCGCAGTATTTT. Translating it yields CASSVGVSETDAQYF.

This sequence joins TRBV30 and TRBJ2-7, with D perhaps matching TRBD1 (6 bases). V lost 5 bases to trimming and J lost 3 bases, with 14 bases between them. Germline V gene lookup returns CDR1 GTSNPN and CDR2 SVGIG (reference sequence). This CDR3 is 13 amino acids long. The CDR3 nucleotides read TGTGCCTGGGGTGAATACAGGGTCTACGAGCAGTACTTC. Its protein product is CAWGEYRVYEQYF.

The chain couples TRBV20-1 to TRBJ1-5; D gene uncertain. The CDR3 has 15 amino acids. CDR1 is DFQATT, CDR2 SNEGSKA, per germline (reference sequence). The V end lost 6 bases, the J end lost 3 bases, and 18 bases lay between the germline ends. This CDR3 reads CSAINPDSYNQPQHF. CDR3 DNA sequence: TGCAGTGCCATCAATCCGGACTCCTACAATCAGCCCCAGCATTTT.

This clonotype was observed a handful of times. The chain carries TRBV5-1 and TRBJ1-6; D might be TRBD1 (5 bases). The CDR3 length is 16 residues. The ends were cut back, 4 bases at V and 10 bases at J, with 21 bases in the middle. Germline CDR1 and CDR2: SGHRS and YFSETQ. Here the CDR3 DNA reads TGCGCCAGCAGCGCACTATCTTCGGGGGTCGACTCACCCCTCCACTTT. It encodes CASSALSSGVDSPLHF.